The present TCR beta chain was sequenced within a study of T cell responses to AZD1222 COVID-19 vaccine. This clone was counted only a few times. Measured with immunoSEQ multiplex PCR; TCRdb has only the in-frame clones, and not every one. The table lists some 130,000 clones, roughly 90% of them singletons. The CDR3 is 11 residues long. With 1 base removed from V and 9 bases from J, the gap between germline ends came to 5 bases. Germline lookup yields CDR1 SGHAT and CDR2 FQDESV (reference sequence). The clonotype was recovered from an adult in good health. The sample in question was peripheral blood, obtained on day 0 of AZD1222 vaccination. V is TRBV11-1 and J is TRBJ2-3; no definite D call. This CDR3 reads CASSLGITQYF. Written as DNA, the CDR3 is TGTGCCAGCAGCTTAGGAATCACGCAGTATTTT.